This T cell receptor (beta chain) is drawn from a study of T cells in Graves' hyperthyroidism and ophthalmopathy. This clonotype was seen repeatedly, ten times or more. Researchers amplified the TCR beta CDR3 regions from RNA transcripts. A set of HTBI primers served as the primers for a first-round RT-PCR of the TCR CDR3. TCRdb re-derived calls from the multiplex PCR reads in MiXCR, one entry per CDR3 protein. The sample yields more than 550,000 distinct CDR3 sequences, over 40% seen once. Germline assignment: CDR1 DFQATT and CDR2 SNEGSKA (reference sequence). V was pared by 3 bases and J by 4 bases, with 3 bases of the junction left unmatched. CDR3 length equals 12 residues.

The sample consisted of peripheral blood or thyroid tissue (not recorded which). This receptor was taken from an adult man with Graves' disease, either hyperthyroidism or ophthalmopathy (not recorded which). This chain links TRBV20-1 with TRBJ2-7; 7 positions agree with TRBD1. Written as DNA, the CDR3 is TGCAGTGCTAGGACGGGACAGTACGAGCAGTACTTC. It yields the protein CSARTGQYEQYF.